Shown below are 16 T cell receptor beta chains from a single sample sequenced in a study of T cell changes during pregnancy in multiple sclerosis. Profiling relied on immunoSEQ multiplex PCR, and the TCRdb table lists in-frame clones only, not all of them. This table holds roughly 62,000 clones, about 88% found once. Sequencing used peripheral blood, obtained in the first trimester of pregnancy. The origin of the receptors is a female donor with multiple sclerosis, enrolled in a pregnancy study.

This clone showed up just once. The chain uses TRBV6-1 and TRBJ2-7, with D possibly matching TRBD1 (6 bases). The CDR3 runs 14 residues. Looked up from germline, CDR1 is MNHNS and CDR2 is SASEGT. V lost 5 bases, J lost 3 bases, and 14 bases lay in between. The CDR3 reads CASSTGNSVYEQYF. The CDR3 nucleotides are TGTGCCAGCAGTACAGGGAATTCAGTCTACGAGCAGTACTTC.

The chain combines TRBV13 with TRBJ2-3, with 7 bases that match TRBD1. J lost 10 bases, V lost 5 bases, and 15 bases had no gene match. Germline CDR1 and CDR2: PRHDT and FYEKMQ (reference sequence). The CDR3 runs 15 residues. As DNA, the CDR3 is TGTGCCAGCAGCAAAGGGGGCTCCACCGGTTTTTCGCAGTATTTT. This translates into CASSKGGSTGFSQYF.

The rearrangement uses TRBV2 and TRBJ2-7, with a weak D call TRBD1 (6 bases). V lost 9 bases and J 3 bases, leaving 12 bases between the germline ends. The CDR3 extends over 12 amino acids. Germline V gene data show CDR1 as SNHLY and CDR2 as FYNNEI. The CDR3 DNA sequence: TGTGCCAGTAATTTGGACAGCTACGAGCAGTACTTC. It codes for CASNLDSYEQYF.

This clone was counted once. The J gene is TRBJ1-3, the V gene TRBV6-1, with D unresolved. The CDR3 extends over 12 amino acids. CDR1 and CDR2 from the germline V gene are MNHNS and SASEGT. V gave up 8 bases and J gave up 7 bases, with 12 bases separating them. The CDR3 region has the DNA TGTGCCAGCTCCTACGAGGAGAACACCATATATTTT. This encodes CASSYEENTIYF.

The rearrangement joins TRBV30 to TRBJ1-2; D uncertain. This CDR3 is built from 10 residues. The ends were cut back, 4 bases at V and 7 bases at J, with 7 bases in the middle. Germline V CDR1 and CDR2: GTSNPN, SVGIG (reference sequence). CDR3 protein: CAWIGGGYTF. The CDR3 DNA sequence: TGTGCCTGGATCGGCGGTGGCTACACCTTC.

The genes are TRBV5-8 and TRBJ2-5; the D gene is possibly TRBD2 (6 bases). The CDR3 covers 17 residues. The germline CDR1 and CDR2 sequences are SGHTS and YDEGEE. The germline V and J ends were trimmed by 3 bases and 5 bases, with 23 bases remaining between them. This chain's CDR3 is CASSWNRDFYFSETQYF. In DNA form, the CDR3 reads TGTGCCAGCAGCTGGAACCGGGACTTTTACTTCTCCGAGACCCAGTACTTC. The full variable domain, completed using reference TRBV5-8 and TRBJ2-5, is EAGVTQSPTHLIKTRGQQATLRCSPISGHTSVYWYQQALGLGLQFLLWYDEGEERNRGNFPPRFSGRQFPNYSSELNVNALELEDSALYLCASSWNRDFYFSETQYFGPGTRLLVL.

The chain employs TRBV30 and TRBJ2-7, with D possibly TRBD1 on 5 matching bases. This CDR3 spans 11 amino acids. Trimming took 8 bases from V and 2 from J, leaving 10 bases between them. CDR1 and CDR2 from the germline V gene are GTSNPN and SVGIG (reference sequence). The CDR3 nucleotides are TGTGCCGCTAAACAGGCCTACGAGCAGTACTTC. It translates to CAAKQAYEQYF.

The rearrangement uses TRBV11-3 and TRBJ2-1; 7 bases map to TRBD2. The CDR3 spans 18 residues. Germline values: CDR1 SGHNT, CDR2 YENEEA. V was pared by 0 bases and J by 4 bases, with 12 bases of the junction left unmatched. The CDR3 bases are TGTGCCAGCAGCTTAGATCAGGGCGGGAGCGCGGTTTACAATGAGCAGTTCTTC. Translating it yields CASSLDQGGSAVYNEQFF.

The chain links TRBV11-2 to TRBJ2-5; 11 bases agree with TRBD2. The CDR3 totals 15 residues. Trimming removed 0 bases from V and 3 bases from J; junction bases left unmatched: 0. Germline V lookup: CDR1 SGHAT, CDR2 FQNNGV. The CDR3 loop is CASSLDSGGEETQYF. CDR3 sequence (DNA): TGTGCCAGCAGCTTAGATAGCGGGGGGGAAGAGACCCAGTACTTC.

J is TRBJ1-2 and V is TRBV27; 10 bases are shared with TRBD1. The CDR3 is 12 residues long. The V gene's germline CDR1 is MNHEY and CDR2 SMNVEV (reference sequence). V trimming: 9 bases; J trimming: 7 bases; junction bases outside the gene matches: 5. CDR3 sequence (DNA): TGTGCCAGTCTCGACAGGGGGCTTGGCTACACCTTC. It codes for CASLDRGLGYTF.

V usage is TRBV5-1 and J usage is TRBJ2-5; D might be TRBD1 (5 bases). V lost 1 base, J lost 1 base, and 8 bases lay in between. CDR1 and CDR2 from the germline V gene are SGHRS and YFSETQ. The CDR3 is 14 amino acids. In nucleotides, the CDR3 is TGCGCCAGCAGCTTGCCAGGGCCCCAAGAGACCCAGTACTTC. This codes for CASSLPGPQETQYF. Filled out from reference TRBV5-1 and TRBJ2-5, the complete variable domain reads KAGVTQTPRYLIKTRGQQVTLSCSPISGHRSVSWYQQTPGQGLQFLFEYFSETQRNKGNFPGRFSGRQFSNSRSEMNVSTLELGDSALYLCASSLPGPQETQYFGPGTRLLVL.

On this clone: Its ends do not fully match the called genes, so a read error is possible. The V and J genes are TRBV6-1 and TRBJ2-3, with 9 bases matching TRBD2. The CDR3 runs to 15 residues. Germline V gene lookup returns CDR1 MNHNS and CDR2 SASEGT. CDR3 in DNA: TGTACCAGCAGGGGACTAGCTGCTAGCACAGATACGCAGTATTTT. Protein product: CTSRGLAASTDTQYF.

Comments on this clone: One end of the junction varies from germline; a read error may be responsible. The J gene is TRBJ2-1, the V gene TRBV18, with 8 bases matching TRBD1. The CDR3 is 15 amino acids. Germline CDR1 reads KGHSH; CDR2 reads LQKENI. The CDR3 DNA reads TGTGCCAGCTCGCGTGCAGGGGGCTCCCACAATGAGCAGTTCTTC. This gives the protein CASSRAGGSHNEQFF.

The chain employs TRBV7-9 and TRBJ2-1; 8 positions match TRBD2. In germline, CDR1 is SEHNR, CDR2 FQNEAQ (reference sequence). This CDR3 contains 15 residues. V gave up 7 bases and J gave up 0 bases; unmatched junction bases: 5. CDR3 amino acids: CASTQGTSSYNEQFF. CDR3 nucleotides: TGTGCCAGCACCCAAGGGACTAGCTCCTACAATGAGCAGTTCTTC.

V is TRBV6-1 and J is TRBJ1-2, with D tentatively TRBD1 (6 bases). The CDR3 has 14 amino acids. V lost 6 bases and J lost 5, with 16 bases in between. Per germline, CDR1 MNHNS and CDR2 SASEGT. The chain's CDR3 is CASSLIQGLYGYTF. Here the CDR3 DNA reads TGTGCCAGCAGCCTAATACAGGGTTTGTATGGCTACACCTTC.

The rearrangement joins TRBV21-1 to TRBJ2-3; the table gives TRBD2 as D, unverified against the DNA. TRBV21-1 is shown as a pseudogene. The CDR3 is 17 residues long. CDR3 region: CASSGGTAGGGTDTQYF. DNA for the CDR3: TGTGCCAGCAGCGGAGGAACAGCGGGAGGCGGCACAGATACGCAGTATTTT.